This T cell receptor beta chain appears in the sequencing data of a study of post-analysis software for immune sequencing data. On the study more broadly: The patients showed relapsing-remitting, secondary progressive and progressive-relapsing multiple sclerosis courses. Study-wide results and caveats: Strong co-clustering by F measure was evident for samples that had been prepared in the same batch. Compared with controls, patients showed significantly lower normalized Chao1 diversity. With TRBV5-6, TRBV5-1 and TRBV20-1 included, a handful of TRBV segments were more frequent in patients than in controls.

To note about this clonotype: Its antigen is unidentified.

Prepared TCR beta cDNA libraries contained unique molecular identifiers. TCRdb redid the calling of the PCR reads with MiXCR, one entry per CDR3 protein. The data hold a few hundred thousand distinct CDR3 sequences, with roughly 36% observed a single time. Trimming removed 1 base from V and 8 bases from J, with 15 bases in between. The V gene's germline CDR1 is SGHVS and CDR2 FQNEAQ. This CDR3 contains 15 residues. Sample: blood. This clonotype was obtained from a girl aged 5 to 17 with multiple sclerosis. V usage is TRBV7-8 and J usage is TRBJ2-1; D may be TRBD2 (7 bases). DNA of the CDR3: TGTGCCAGCAGCTTAGGGGCGGGGGCGTTCTATGAGCAGTTCTTC. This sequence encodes CASSLGAGAFYEQFF.